A single T cell receptor beta chain is shown here with its context. The data belong to a study of technical replicates of blood from several donors. Here immunoSEQ multiplex PCR was the method, and the copy in TCRdb shows in-frame clones only, minus some. The table has more than 65,000 clones, 85% to 95% seen once. The germline V gene encodes CDR1 SGHRS and CDR2 YFSETQ. The CDR3 spans 12 residues. V was trimmed by 6 bases and J by 0 bases, leaving 6 bases between them. The sequence was obtained from a human donor in good health. The chain couples TRBV5-1 to TRBJ1-1; unclear D gene. Sequences were obtained from T cells isolated from PBMCs. The chain's CDR3 is CASKEVNTEAFF. For the CDR3, the DNA is TGCGCCAGCAAAGAGGTGAACACTGAAGCTTTCTTT.